The entry below gives a single TCR beta chain sequence along with its context. Its antigen is unknown. TCRdb keeps only in-frame clones here, not all; method: immunoSEQ multiplex PCR. The sample includes tens of thousands of clones, around nine tenths of them seen just once. The data stem from a study of T cell responses to AZD1222 COVID-19 vaccine. Notes on the study in general: In all cases, repertoires were sampled only after the peak T cell response. Donors, mostly white British, included more females; clonal diversity was possibly underestimated. Two AZD1222 doses significantly raised spike-specific TCR breadth and depth over controls.

CDR1 and CDR2 from the germline V gene are MNHEY and SVGAGI. Trimming took off 6 bases at V and 1 base at J, with 12 bases between the two ends. The CDR3 length is 14 residues. Pooling of second doses given at about 4 or about 12 weeks was done. The material was peripheral blood, obtained 28 days after the second AZD1222 dose. The V call is TRBV6-5, the J call TRBJ1-1; D is ambiguous. This TCR was recovered from an adult who received the AZD1222 COVID-19 vaccine. CDR3 amino acids: CASRGEIPNTEAFF. Here the CDR3 DNA reads TGTGCCAGCAGGGGAGAGATACCGAACACTGAAGCTTTCTTT.